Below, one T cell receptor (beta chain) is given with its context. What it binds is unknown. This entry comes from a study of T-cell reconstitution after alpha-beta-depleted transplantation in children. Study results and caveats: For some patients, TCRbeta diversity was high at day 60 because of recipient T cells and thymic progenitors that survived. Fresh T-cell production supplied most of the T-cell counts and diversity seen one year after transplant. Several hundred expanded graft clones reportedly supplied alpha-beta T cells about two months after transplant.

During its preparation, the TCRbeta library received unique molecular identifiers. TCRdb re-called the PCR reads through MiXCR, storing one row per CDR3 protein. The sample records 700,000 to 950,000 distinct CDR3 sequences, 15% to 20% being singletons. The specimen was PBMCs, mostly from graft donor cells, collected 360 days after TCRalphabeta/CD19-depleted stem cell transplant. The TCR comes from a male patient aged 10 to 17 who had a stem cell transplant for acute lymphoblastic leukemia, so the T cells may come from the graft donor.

CDR3: CASGTGSYEQYF. The CDR3 nucleotides are TGTGCCAGCGGGACAGGGTCCTACGAGCAGTACTTC. V and J are TRBV27 and TRBJ2-7; 9 bases match TRBD1. Germline loops: CDR1 MNHEY, CDR2 SMNVEV (reference sequence). V shed 8 bases, J shed 1 base, and the junction held 0 bases outside the gene matches. This CDR3 is built from 12 residues.